This passage covers 32 T cell receptor beta chains from one sample sequenced in a study of cytomegalovirus exposure and HLA in healthy donors. Researchers ran the PCR with 60 Vbeta and 13 Jbeta primers. The table came from immunoSEQ multiplex PCR; TCRdb's copy has only in-frame clones and leaves some out. This listing includes roughly 64,000 clones. What was sequenced was PBMCs. Source of these receptors: a woman younger than 30 in good health and CMV-seronegative.

The V call is TRBV30, the J call TRBJ1-1; maybe TRBD1 (5 bases). The germline CDR1 and CDR2 sequences are GTSNPN and SVGIG (reference sequence). CDR3 length: 14 amino acids. Trimming shortened V by 0 bases and J by 6 bases, and 14 bases separated the two germline ends. The CDR3: CAWSVSTGWPEAFF. The DNA of the CDR3 is TGTGCCTGGAGTGTATCTACAGGTTGGCCTGAAGCTTTCTTT. The full variable domain, rest sourced from reference TRBV30 and TRBJ1-1, is SQTIHQWPATLVQPVGSPLSLECTVEGTSNPNLYWYRQAAGRGLQLLFYSVGIGQISSEVPQNLSASRPQDRQFILSSKKLLLSDSGFYLCAWSVSTGWPEAFFGQGTRLTVV.

The gene calls are TRBV5-1 and TRBJ1-1; maybe TRBD1 (6 bases). V was trimmed by 0 bases and J by 4 bases, leaving 13 bases between them. The CDR3 spans 15 residues. CDR1 and CDR2 from the germline V gene are SGHRS and YFSETQ. The CDR3 reads CASSLATTRGTEAFF. Here the CDR3 DNA reads TGCGCCAGCAGCTTGGCTACTACCAGGGGCACTGAAGCTTTCTTT.

The chain joins TRBV19 to TRBJ1-5; weak D call: TRBD1 (6 bases). V was shortened by 6 bases and J by 5 bases, with 11 bases between the two germline ends. CDR3 length equals 13 residues. The germline CDR1 and CDR2 sequences are LNHDA and SQIVND (reference sequence). CDR3 region: CASRSGVDQPQHF. The CDR3 nucleotides are TGTGCCAGTAGATCAGGGGTGGATCAGCCCCAGCATTTT.

This CDR3 reads CAWSQPGGDTEAFF. The CDR3 nucleotides are TGTGCCTGGAGTCAACCCGGGGGTGACACTGAAGCTTTCTTT. The chain uses TRBV30 and TRBJ1-1, with D perhaps matching TRBD1 (5 bases). CDR3 size: 14 residues. V was clipped by 2 bases and J by 3 bases, with 13 bases between them. The V gene's germline CDR1 is GTSNPN and CDR2 SVGIG (reference sequence). Complete variable domain (other parts from reference TRBV30 and TRBJ1-1): SQTIHQWPATLVQPVGSPLSLECTVEGTSNPNLYWYRQAAGRGLQLLFYSVGIGQISSEVPQNLSASRPQDRQFILSSKKLLLSDSGFYLCAWSQPGGDTEAFFGQGTRLTVV.

The rearrangement links TRBV7-9 to TRBJ2-7; 9 bases map to TRBD2. The germline gives CDR1 SEHNR, CDR2 FQNEAQ (reference sequence). The CDR3 runs to 16 residues. The V gene end was trimmed by 1 base and the J gene end by 2 bases; junction bases not matched to a gene: 6. This CDR3 is CASSLGGSGGTYEQYF. CDR3 sequence (DNA): TGTGCCAGCAGCTTAGGGGGTAGCGGGGGAACCTACGAGCAGTACTTC.

The rearrangement joins TRBV29-1 to TRBJ2-3; 7 nucleotides match TRBD2. The CDR3 contains 16 residues. The trim removed 4 bases at V and 2 bases at J, leaving 12 bases unmatched. CDR1 is SQVTM, CDR2 ANQGSEA, per germline. Here the CDR3 reads CSVVGGSGAPTDTQYF. Here the CDR3 DNA reads TGCAGCGTTGTTGGTGGAAGCGGGGCCCCCACAGATACGCAGTATTTT.

The CDR3 region is CASSSLGGKPLYEQYF. The CDR3 DNA follows: TGTGCCAGCAGTTCCCTTGGGGGGAAACCTCTCTACGAGCAGTACTTC. The gene calls are TRBV27 and TRBJ2-7, with D perhaps TRBD2 (6 bases). The germline V gene encodes CDR1 MNHEY and CDR2 SMNVEV (reference sequence). CDR3 length equals 16 residues. V lost 4 bases and J lost 3, with 19 bases in between.

The V call is TRBV18, the J call TRBJ1-2, with D possibly being TRBD1 (6 bases). Germline V CDR1 and CDR2: KGHSH, LQKENI. Trimming removed 2 bases at V and 4 bases at J, with 14 bases between. The CDR3 is 15 amino acids. The CDR3 coding sequence is TGTGCCAGCTCACCAAGAGGGGAAGGGGGCTATGGCTACACCTTC. As protein: CASSPRGEGGYGYTF.

The chain employs TRBV13 and TRBJ2-1; 7 nucleotides match TRBD2. The CDR3 has 14 amino acids. The J segment lost 4 bases and the V segment lost 5 bases, leaving 5 bases of the junction unmatched. Germline V gene lookup returns CDR1 PRHDT and CDR2 FYEKMQ (reference sequence). The CDR3 DNA follows: TGTGCCAGCAGCCCCCAGCGGGGTTACAATGAGCAGTTCTTC. Amino acids: CASSPQRGYNEQFF.

The chain joins TRBV5-5 to TRBJ1-2, with D uncertain. The V gene's germline CDR1 is SGHKS and CDR2 YYEKEE (reference sequence). The V and J ends lost 3 bases and 4 bases respectively, with 16 bases between them. The length of the CDR3 is 15 residues. The CDR3 reads CASSSEPYGLYGYTF. The CDR3 DNA is TGTGCCAGCAGCTCGGAACCCTACGGACTCTATGGCTACACCTTC.

The chain is built from TRBV5-6 and TRBJ2-3, with D perhaps matching TRBD2 (6 bases). CDR3 length: 15 amino acids. CDR1 is SGHDT and CDR2 is YYEEEE in the germline V gene. V gave up 6 bases and J gave up 1 base, with 15 bases separating them. CDR3 residues: CASTLLAPRTDTQYF. The CDR3 DNA follows: TGTGCCAGCACCTTACTAGCCCCCCGCACAGATACGCAGTATTTT.

The chain links TRBV5-6 to TRBJ2-5; D gene unclear. Trimming removed 1 base from V and 1 base from J, with 17 bases in between. In germline, CDR1 is SGHDT, CDR2 YYEEEE. This CDR3 comprises 17 residues. This CDR3 is CASSLMAASSLQETQYF. The CDR3 nucleotides read TGTGCCAGCAGCTTGATGGCGGCCTCAAGCCTCCAAGAGACCCAGTACTTC.

V usage is TRBV4-1 and J usage is TRBJ1-6; D unclear. The length of the CDR3 is 15 residues. The ends were cut back, 1 base at V and 9 bases at J, with 13 bases in the middle. The germline V gene has CDR1 MGHRA and CDR2 YSYEKL. This CDR3 reads CASSQGEDSGSPLHF. Written as DNA, the CDR3 is TGCGCCAGCAGCCAAGGTGAGGATTCGGGTTCACCCCTCCACTTT.

V gene TRBV29-1 combines with J gene TRBJ2-3; 7 nucleotides align to TRBD1. V lost 3 bases and J lost 0; bases outside the gene matches: 3. CDR3 length: 14 amino acids. CDR1 is SQVTM and CDR2 is ANQGSEA in the germline V gene. The CDR3 DNA reads TGCAGCGTTGATGAGGACAGGAGCACAGATACGCAGTATTTT. It encodes CSVDEDRSTDTQYF.

The V gene is TRBV28, the J gene TRBJ2-4; TRBD2 agrees at 8 bases. The CDR3 has 18 residues. Germline V CDR1 and CDR2: MDHEN, SYDVKM. The trim removed 4 bases at V and 3 bases at J, leaving 14 bases unmatched. The CDR3 bases are TGTGCCAGCAGTTCCGTTCGGGGGACTAGGATTGTCAAAAACATTCAGTACTTC. Its translation is CASSSVRGTRIVKNIQYF.

This chain joins TRBV9 and TRBJ2-2, with 7 bases fitting TRBD1. V shed 4 bases, J shed 0 bases, and the junction held 12 bases outside the gene matches. Germline V lookup: CDR1 SGDLS, CDR2 YYNGEE. The CDR3 has 18 residues. The CDR3 spells CASSPRDRLMPNTGELFF. The CDR3 DNA is TGTGCCAGCAGCCCCCGGGACAGACTCATGCCGAACACCGGGGAGCTGTTTTTT.

This sequence joins TRBV5-1 and TRBJ2-7, with 9 bases identical to TRBD2. Germline loops: CDR1 SGHRS, CDR2 YFSETQ. CDR3 length equals 15 residues. The ends lost 1 base at V and 3 bases at J; junction bases unmatched: 5. DNA for the CDR3: TGCGCCAGCAGCTTGCCTAGCGGGACCATCTACGAGCAGTACTTC. Its translation is CASSLPSGTIYEQYF.

The V and J genes are TRBV29-1 and TRBJ1-1; D gene uncertain. CDR1 and CDR2 (germline): SQVTM, ANQGSEA. The V end was cut by 0 bases, the J end by 10 bases, with 12 bases between. CDR3 length: 12 residues. CDR3 bases: TGCAGCGTTGAAGATCACGTTACTACAGCTTTCTTT. This encodes CSVEDHVTTAFF.

V and J are TRBV9 and TRBJ2-1; TRBD1 might be the D (5 bases). Deletions cut 0 bases from V and 5 bases from J, with 12 bases between. Germline-derived CDR1 and CDR2 are SGDLS and YYNGEE. This CDR3 is 15 amino acids long. The CDR3 sequence is CASSVDGRGNNEQFF. The DNA of the CDR3 is TGTGCCAGCAGCGTAGACGGAAGGGGAAACAATGAGCAGTTCTTC.

The V call is TRBV19, the J call TRBJ1-1; D is uncertain. V was clipped by 7 bases and J by 3 bases, with 18 bases between them. The CDR3 is 15 residues long. Germline lookup yields CDR1 LNHDA and CDR2 SQIVND (reference sequence). In DNA form, the CDR3 reads TGTGCCAGTATCCCCTGGGCAGGTTCGGACACTGAAGCTTTCTTT. Translating gives CASIPWAGSDTEAFF.

J is TRBJ1-1 and V is TRBV2, with D maybe TRBD1 (6 bases). CDR1 is SNHLY and CDR2 is FYNNEI in the germline V gene. The CDR3 has 13 residues. CDR3 sequence (DNA): TGTGCTATGCAGGGGAATGCCCGTCGAGAAGCTTTCTTT. Protein sequence: CAMQGNARREAFF.

The chain uses TRBV11-2 and TRBJ1-2; 7 positions match TRBD1. V gave up 4 bases and J gave up 7 bases; unmatched junction bases: 9. Germline assignment: CDR1 SGHAT and CDR2 FQNNGV. This CDR3 has 14 residues. In DNA form, the CDR3 reads TGTGCCAGCAGCTCGTATACAGGGGTAACTGGCTACACCTTC. This encodes CASSSYTGVTGYTF.

J is TRBJ2-2 and V is TRBV9; 8 bases line up with TRBD1. CDR1 and CDR2 from the germline V gene are SGDLS and YYNGEE. This CDR3 is 15 amino acids long. V gave up 0 bases and J gave up 7 bases; unmatched junction bases: 5. DNA of the CDR3: TGTGCCAGCAGCGTAGTCCCGGGACAGGTCGGGGAGCTGTTTTTT. This gives the protein CASSVVPGQVGELFF.

This chain links TRBV19 with TRBJ2-7; TRBD2 aligns across 7 bases. The CDR3 is 13 amino acids. Germline V gives CDR1 LNHDA, CDR2 SQIVND (reference sequence). V was clipped by 10 bases and J by 0 bases; unmatched bases: 6. The CDR3 DNA reads TGTGCCACCCGGCGGGAGACCTCCTACGAGCAGTACTTC. Protein sequence: CATRRETSYEQYF.

The V call is TRBV19, the J call TRBJ2-5; possibly TRBD2 for D (6 bases). Trimming took 5 bases from V and 4 from J, leaving 11 bases between them. This CDR3 spans 13 amino acids. Germline CDR1 reads LNHDA; CDR2 reads SQIVND (reference sequence). The CDR3 DNA reads as TGTGCCAGTAGTCCCATGGGGGGAGAGACCCAGTACTTC. As protein: CASSPMGGETQYF.

The chain couples TRBV6-4 to TRBJ1-2; a weak D match, TRBD1 (5 bases). V dropped 0 bases and J dropped 13 bases, with 15 bases sitting between them. The CDR3 runs to 13 residues. Germline-derived CDR1 and CDR2 are MRHNA and SNTAGT. The CDR3 DNA reads as TGTGCCAGCAGTGACTCCCCTGAGGGGACTTCCACCTTC. Its protein product is CASSDSPEGTSTF.

The genes are TRBV12-5 and TRBJ1-5, with TRBD1 matching 9 bases. The CDR3 is 15 residues long. V dropped 1 base and J dropped 4; count of bases not matched to a gene: 2. CDR1 and CDR2 from the germline V gene are LGHNT and FRNRAP. The CDR3 DNA reads as TGTGCTAGTGGTTTGGGGACAGGGGTAAATCAGCCCCAGCATTTT. It encodes CASGLGTGVNQPQHF.

The chain has TRBV25-1 and TRBJ2-2; the match to TRBD2 covers 14 bases. V gave up 7 bases and J gave up 4 bases; unmatched junction bases: 5. Germline CDR1 is MGHDK and CDR2 is SYGVNS. The CDR3 sequence is 16 residues long. For the CDR3, the DNA is TGTGCCAGCACAGGGACTAGCGGGGGAAGCACCGGGGAGCTGTTTTTT. This translates into CASTGTSGGSTGELFF.

The chain links TRBV5-4 to TRBJ1-1; TRBD1 matches 9 bases. The CDR3 is 14 amino acids. Unmatched junction bases numbered 4, after V lost 3 bases and J lost 4 bases. The germline CDR1 and CDR2 sequences are SGHNT and YYREEE (reference sequence). This CDR3 reads CASSYRGRSTEAFF. The CDR3 DNA sequence: TGTGCCAGCAGCTACAGGGGGCGGAGCACTGAAGCTTTCTTT.

The chain carries TRBV30 and TRBJ1-3; D ambiguous. The V gene lost 6 bases and the J gene lost 0 bases, with 9 bases spanning the gap. The V gene's germline CDR1 is GTSNPN and CDR2 SVGIG (reference sequence). CDR3 size: 13 residues. CDR3 sequence: CACDISSGNTIYF. The CDR3 region has the DNA TGTGCCTGCGACATCAGCTCTGGAAACACCATATATTTT.

This chain joins TRBV30 and TRBJ1-4, with D maybe TRBD1 (6 bases). V gave up 4 bases and J gave up 0 bases, with 9 bases separating them. The CDR3 runs 14 residues. Germline V CDR1 and CDR2: GTSNPN, SVGIG (reference sequence). Written as DNA, the CDR3 is TGTGCCTGGATGGGGGCTACAACTAATGAAAAACTGTTTTTT. The encoded protein is CAWMGATTNEKLFF.

This rearrangement joins TRBV19 to TRBJ1-1, with TRBD1 as a possible D gene (6 bases). This CDR3 has 14 residues. The germline V gene encodes CDR1 LNHDA and CDR2 SQIVND (reference sequence). The V gene lost 7 bases and the J gene lost 1 base, with 13 bases spanning the gap. This chain's CDR3 is CASTDQGTNTEAFF. The DNA for the CDR3 is TGTGCCAGTACCGACCAGGGGACGAACACTGAAGCTTTCTTT.